This paragraph covers one T cell receptor beta chain sequence. This clone was recorded once. Its antigen is not yet known. No clone much larger than this one lies a single base away; base qualities are absent. TCRbeta CDR3 regions were amplified from genomic DNA by means of the immunoSEQ Assay, a bias-controlled multiplex PCR. Per the source publication's procedure: The number of nucleated cells in each sample was estimated by amplification of reference gene primers within the assay. To quantify the absolute abundance of each unique TCRbeta CDR3 rearrangement, sequence reads were collapsed and filtered. For each sample, productive Simpson clonality was calculated as the square root of Simpson's diversity index over productive rearrangements. Entries here come from immuneACCESS through TCRdb and include only in-frame sequences with V and J called. Some clones fail to appear in such tables; in the studies checked, an unresolved V gene covers under half of the shortfall, and the cause of the remainder is unknown. Clone size and V and J calls were adopted from that table, with D and trimming inferred from the DNA. The sample records 81,000 or so clones, 89% of which are singletons. The ten largest clones add up to 9% to 15% of the sample.

This record belongs to a study of blood T cell repertoires in COVID-19 (dated by TCRdb to between 2020 and 2021). Study-wide context: The collaborator samples originated in the United States, Italy and Spain and spanned the acute and convalescent phases of COVID-19. The prospective study material was composed of cDNA or gDNA derived from T cells, B-cell-depleted T cells, or PBMCs. The dataset comprised deeply sampled blood TCRbeta repertoires from subjects exposed to, actively infected with, or recovered from COVID-19. The repertoires were released in a freely available public database intended as a resource for research on the immune response to SARS-CoV-2. Samples were obtained from the ongoing ImmuneRACE study (first 160 participants) and from over a thousand subjects provided by 6 global collaborators. The sample metadata nearly always contained a de-identified subject ID, COVID-19 status, age in years and sex. HLA class I and class II types, where available, came from metadata supplied by the sample provider rather than from assay-based typing.

What the research found in general, with its limitations: The amount of clinical and demographic metadata varied by source and participant and was provided uncurated.

Whole blood was collected in K2EDTA tubes by collaborating institutions according to the institutions' own protocols. Collaborator samples were shipped for TCRbeta analysis as frozen whole blood, isolated PBMCs, or DNA extracted from either sample type. From a lookup of the germline V gene, CDR1 and CDR2 are SQVTM and ANQGSEA. The CDR3 has 13 amino acids, counting the end cysteine and phenylalanine. Only CDR3 DNA remains: 39 bases, in frame from the first base. V and J lose 5 bases and 5 bases, and a span of 15 bases separates them. Recombination joined TRBV29-1 with TRBJ2-5; perhaps TRBD2 is the D gene, with 5 bases matching. Sequencing was carried out using peripheral blood. This clonotype was sampled from a man in his 70s with active or convalescent COVID-19. Read as DNA, the sequence is TGCAGCGTTATCCCGGAGGTACCGGAGACCCAGTACTTC. It translates to CSVIPEVPETQYF.